The subject of this entry is one T cell receptor beta chain. The antigen remains undetermined. Clones were sequenced by immunoSEQ multiplex PCR, and TCRdb holds only the in-frame ones, with some missing. The table lists fewer than 50,000 clones, approximately 79% of them singletons, with approximately 7.3% in the top ten. The sample is drawn from a study of OX40 agonist ivuxolimab in advanced cancers. Study as a whole: Patients in dose escalation had liver, melanoma, kidney or head and neck cancers. Study findings and constraints: At 0.1 to 3.0 mg/kg, clonal expansion of CD4+ and CD8+ blood T cells had occurred by week 6. More expanded clones were found, on average, in CD8+ than in CD4+ T cells.

CDR3 length: 17 amino acids. Germline V CDR1 and CDR2: ENHRY, SYGVKD. V was clipped by 2 bases and J by 3 bases; unmatched bases: 4. The investigators sampled blood at baseline, at cycle 4 day 1, and at cycle 7 day 1. The starting material was CD4+ or CD8+ T cells sorted from blood, obtained in a trial of the OX40 agonist ivuxolimab. The TCR comes from an adult with an advanced solid tumor such as melanoma, head and neck, liver or kidney cancer. The gene calls are TRBV10-3 and TRBJ1-6; 10 nucleotides match TRBD1. CDR3 sequence: CAISEGTGVGYNSPLHF. As DNA, the CDR3 is TGTGCCATCAGTGAGGGGACAGGGGTGGGCTATAATTCACCCCTCCACTTT.